This T cell receptor beta chain stems from a study of early T cells in non-severe SARS-CoV-2 infection. Study-wide context: Sequencing of bulk RNA from unsorted whole blood was done, without chain pairing. Broader study findings: A preference for anti-spike CD8 responses marked VDJdb matching, which missed private and CD4 specificities.

The library protocol tagged individual cDNA molecules with unique molecular identifiers. TCRdb re-called the 5' RACE reads through MiXCR, storing one row per CDR3 protein. Among approximately 42,000 distinct CDR3 sequences listed, approximately 7.1% were seen once. The trim removed 10 bases at V and 7 bases at J, leaving 8 bases unmatched. CDR1 and CDR2 from the germline V gene are WNHNN and SYGVQD (reference sequence). The CDR3 runs to 13 residues. About this clonotype itself: Its antigen is unknown.

The rearrangement uses TRBV10-1 and TRBJ2-5; 11 nucleotides line up with TRBD1. This sequence originates from an adult who was a healthcare worker with PCR-confirmed SARS-CoV-2 infection or an uninfected control (not recorded which). The sample taken for sequencing was whole blood. CDR3 sequence (DNA): TGCGCCACCTCTACCGGGACAGGGGGGACCCAGTACTTC. Protein product: CATSTGTGGTQYF.